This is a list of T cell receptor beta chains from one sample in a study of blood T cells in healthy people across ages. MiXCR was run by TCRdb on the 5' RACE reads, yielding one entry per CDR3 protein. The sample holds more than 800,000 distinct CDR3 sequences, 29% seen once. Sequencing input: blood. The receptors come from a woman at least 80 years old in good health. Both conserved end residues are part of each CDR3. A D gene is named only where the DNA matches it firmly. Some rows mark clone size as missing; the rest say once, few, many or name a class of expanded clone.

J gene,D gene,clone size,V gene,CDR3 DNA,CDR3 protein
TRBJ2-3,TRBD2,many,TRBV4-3,TGCGCCAGCAGCCCTCGCCAGGGAAGCGGGGGGAAGGCAGATACGCAGTATTTT,CASSPRQGSGGKADTQYF
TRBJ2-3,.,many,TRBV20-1,TGCAGTCTGAGAGGGCAGGCTAGCACAGATACGCAGTATTTT,CSLRGQASTDTQYF
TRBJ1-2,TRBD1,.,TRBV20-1,TGCAGTGCTAATACCGGGACAGGGACCTATGGCTACACCTTC,CSANTGTGTYGYTF
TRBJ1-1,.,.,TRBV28,TGTGCCAGCAGTCTGTCGACAGAATCTGAAGCTTTCTTT,CASSLSTESEAFF
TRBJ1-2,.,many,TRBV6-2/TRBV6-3,TGTGCCAGCAGTAGCCACCAGGGCCCAGCCTTATATGGCTACACCTTC,CASSSHQGPALYGYTF
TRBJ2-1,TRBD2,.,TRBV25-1,TGTGCCTACAGCCGCTCCGAGCTAGCGGGCTACAATGAGCAGTTCTTC,CAYSRSELAGYNEQFF
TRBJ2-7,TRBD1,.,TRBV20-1,TGCAGTGCTAGAGAGCCAGGGGGCTCCTACGAGCAGTACTTC,CSAREPGGSYEQYF
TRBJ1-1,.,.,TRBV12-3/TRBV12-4,TGTGCCAGCAGTACCCAACGGGGGAACACTGAAGCTTTCTTT,CASSTQRGNTEAFF
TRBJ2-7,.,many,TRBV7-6,TGTGCCAGCAGCCCAAGTCGGGGCGGCGACGAGCAGTACTTC,CASSPSRGGDEQYF
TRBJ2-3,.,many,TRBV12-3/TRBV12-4,TGTGCCAGCAGTGATCAGAGGGGGGATACGCAGTATTTT,CASSDQRGDTQYF
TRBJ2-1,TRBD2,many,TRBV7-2,TGTGCCAGCAGCTTAATGGGCGGGGGGGCCCGTAGAGGGTTGAATGAGCAGTTCTTC,CASSLMGGGARRGLNEQFF
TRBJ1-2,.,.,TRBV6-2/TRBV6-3,TGTGCCAGCAGTCCTGCGAGCGTGGGCGGCTACACCTTC,CASSPASVGGYTF
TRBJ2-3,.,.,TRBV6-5,TGTGCCTGCAGTTACAAATCCACAGATACGCAGTATTTT,CACSYKSTDTQYF
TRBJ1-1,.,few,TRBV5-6,TGTGCCAGCAGCTTAGAGAGCAGGGGAGGGCAGCAGGCTTTCTTT,CASSLESRGGQQAFF
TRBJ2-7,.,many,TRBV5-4,TGTGCCAGCAGCTCCCCCTCCGTGCGCGAGCAGTACTTC,CASSSPSVREQYF
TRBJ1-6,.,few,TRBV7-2,TGTGCCAGCAGCTTCCGGGGCCGGGATTCACCCCTCCACTTT,CASSFRGRDSPLHF
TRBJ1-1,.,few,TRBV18,TGTGCCAGCTCACCGGGTCTGGCAGGGGCCAAGGAAGCTTTCTTT,CASSPGLAGAKEAFF
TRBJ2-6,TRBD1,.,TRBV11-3,TGTGCCAGCAGCCCAGGCCCCGGACAGGGGGCCTATGGGGCCAACGTCCTGACTTTC,CASSPGPGQGAYGANVLTF
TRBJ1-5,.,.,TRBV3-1,TGTGCCAGCAGCCAAGATAAGGGTTCCAATCAGCCCCAGCATTTT,CASSQDKGSNQPQHF
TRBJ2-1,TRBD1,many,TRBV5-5,TGTGCCAGCAGGGGGGACAGATACAATGGGCAGTTCTTC,CASRGDRYNGQFF
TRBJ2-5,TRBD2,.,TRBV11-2,TGTGCCAGCAGCTTAGTCTTCCTTACTAGCGAGAGTAGCCAAGAGACCCAGTACTTC,CASSLVFLTSESSQETQYF
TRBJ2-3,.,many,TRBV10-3,TGTGCCATCACGGCTTCCCTTTGGGGCACAGATACGCAGTATTTT,CAITASLWGTDTQYF
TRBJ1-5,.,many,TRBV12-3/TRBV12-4,TGTGCCAGCAGTTTAGGGCGTTATCAGCCCCAGCATTTT,CASSLGRYQPQHF
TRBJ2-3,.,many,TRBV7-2,TGTGCCAGCAGCTTAAGGGACCCCCCCGGTGCAGATACGCAGTATTTT,CASSLRDPPGADTQYF
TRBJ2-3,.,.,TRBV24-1,TGTGCCACCAGCCCAGGGAGGGGGCCCACAGATACGCAGTATTTT,CATSPGRGPTDTQYF
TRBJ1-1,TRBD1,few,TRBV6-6,TGTGCCAGCAGTTACCCACTACAGGGGTCTGAAGCTTTCTTT,CASSYPLQGSEAFF
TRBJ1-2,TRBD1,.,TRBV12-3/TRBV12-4,TGTGCCAGCAGCCAGGCTCAGGGGGCGCGACTGGGCTATGGCTACACCTTC,CASSQAQGARLGYGYTF
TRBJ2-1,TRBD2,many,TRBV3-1,TGTGCCAGCAGCCAAGGGTGGAGCGGGGGTCTGGCGGAGGAGTTCTTC,CASSQGWSGGLAEEFF
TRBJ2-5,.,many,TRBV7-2,TGTGCCAGCAGCTTAGCCCGGACTAACGAGGGGGAGACCCAGTACTTC,CASSLARTNEGETQYF
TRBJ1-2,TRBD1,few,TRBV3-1,TGTGCCAGCAGCCAGAGGGGACAGGTCCTAAGCTATGGCTACACCTTC,CASSQRGQVLSYGYTF
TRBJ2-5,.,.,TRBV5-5,TGTGCCAGCAGCCGTGTCCAAGGGACCGGGTACTTC,CASSRVQGTGYF
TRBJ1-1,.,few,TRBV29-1,TGCAGCTCCTCGACAAATGCACGGACTGAAGCTTTCTTT,CSSSTNARTEAFF
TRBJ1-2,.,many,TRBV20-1,TGCAGTGCTTACCCGGGGCAGCGAACTAGCGATGGCTACACCTTC,CSAYPGQRTSDGYTF
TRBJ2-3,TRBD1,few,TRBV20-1,TGCAGTGAGGGTCGGGACAGGAGCACAGATACGCAGTATTTT,CSEGRDRSTDTQYF
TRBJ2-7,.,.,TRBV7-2,TGTGCCAGCAGCTTTCTTTTAGGGACGGTCGAGCAGTACTTC,CASSFLLGTVEQYF
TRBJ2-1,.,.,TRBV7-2,TGTGCCAGCAGCGATTACAGTGAGCAGTTCTTC,CASSDYSEQFF
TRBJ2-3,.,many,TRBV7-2,TGTGCCAGCAGCTTAGGGCGGATTCGCACAGATACGCAGTATTTT,CASSLGRIRTDTQYF
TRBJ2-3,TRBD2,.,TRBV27,TGTGCCACCGGACTTACTAGCGGGGCCAGGGATACGCAGTATTTT,CATGLTSGARDTQYF
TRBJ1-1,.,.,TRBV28,TGTGCCAGCAGGGGAACAGTGGAAAAGAACACTGAAGCTTTCTTT,CASRGTVEKNTEAFF
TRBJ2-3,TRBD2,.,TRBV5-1,TGCGCCAGCAGCTCCGCCGGACTAGCGGGAACGGATACGCAGTATTTT,CASSSAGLAGTDTQYF
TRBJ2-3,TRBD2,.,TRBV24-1,TGTGCCACCAGCGGACTAGCCAATGGCGGAGATACGCAGTATTTT,CATSGLANGGDTQYF
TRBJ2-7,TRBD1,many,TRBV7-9,TGTGCCAGCAGCACTACCGGGACAGGGGACGAGCAGTACTTC,CASSTTGTGDEQYF
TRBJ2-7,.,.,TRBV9,TGTGCCAGCAGCGTAGGTTACAGGGCCTACAATGAGCAGTACTTC,CASSVGYRAYNEQYF
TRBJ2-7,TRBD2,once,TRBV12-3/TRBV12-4,TGTGCCAGCAGTTTAGTAGGGCTAGCGGGCCCCTACGAGCAGTACTTC,CASSLVGLAGPYEQYF
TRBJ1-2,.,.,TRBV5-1,TGCGCCAGCAGCTTGGATGGTCGAGACACCTATGGCTACACCTTC,CASSLDGRDTYGYTF
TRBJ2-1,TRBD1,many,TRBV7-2,TGTGCCAGCAGCTTAGATTTGGGACAGGGTCTCAATGAGCAGTTCTTC,CASSLDLGQGLNEQFF
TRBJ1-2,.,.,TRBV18,TGTGCCAGCTCACCACTAGCAGGGGCTAACTATGGCTACACCTTC,CASSPLAGANYGYTF
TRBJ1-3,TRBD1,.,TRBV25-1,TGTGCCAGCAGACAGGGGGCCTCCTCTGGAAACACCATATATTTT,CASRQGASSGNTIYF
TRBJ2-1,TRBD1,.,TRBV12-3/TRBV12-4,TGTGCCAGCAGCCCACAGGGGTCGATCTACAATGAGCAGTTCTTC,CASSPQGSIYNEQFF
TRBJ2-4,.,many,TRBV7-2,TGTGCCAGCAGCTTAGACCCAGGGGTCAAAAACATTCAGTACTTC,CASSLDPGVKNIQYF
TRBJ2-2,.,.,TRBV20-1,TGCAGTGCTACAGATAAAGAGGGGGGGCTAGCAATCACCGGGGAGCTGTTTTTT,CSATDKEGGLAITGELFF
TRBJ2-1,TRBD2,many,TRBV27,TGTGCCAGCAGTCCGTCGTCACTAGCGGGGGTAATCTACAATGAGCAGTTCTTC,CASSPSSLAGVIYNEQFF